This record concerns one T cell receptor beta chain sequence. Its specificity is unknown. Repertoires were generated with immunoSEQ multiplex PCR, while TCRdb's copy carries only in-frame clones and drops some. The sample lists 150,000 to 200,000 clones; around 94% were seen once. This specimen belongs to a study of T cell responses to AZD1222 COVID-19 vaccine. General observations from the study: Reports say nearly half of spike-specific TCRs go after unmutated variant regions.

The clonotype comes from an adult in good health. Sequenced here: peripheral blood, sampled on day 0 of AZD1222 vaccination.

CDR3 sequence: CASSSNTGQGGNQPQHF. The CDR3 DNA reads TGTGCCAGCAGTTCGAACACGGGACAGGGGGGCAATCAGCCCCAGCATTTT. The gene calls are TRBV7-2 and TRBJ1-5, with TRBD1 matching 11 bases. V gave up 6 bases and J gave up 2 bases; unmatched junction bases: 9. The germline CDR1 and CDR2 sequences are SGHTA and FQGNSA. The CDR3 spans 17 residues.